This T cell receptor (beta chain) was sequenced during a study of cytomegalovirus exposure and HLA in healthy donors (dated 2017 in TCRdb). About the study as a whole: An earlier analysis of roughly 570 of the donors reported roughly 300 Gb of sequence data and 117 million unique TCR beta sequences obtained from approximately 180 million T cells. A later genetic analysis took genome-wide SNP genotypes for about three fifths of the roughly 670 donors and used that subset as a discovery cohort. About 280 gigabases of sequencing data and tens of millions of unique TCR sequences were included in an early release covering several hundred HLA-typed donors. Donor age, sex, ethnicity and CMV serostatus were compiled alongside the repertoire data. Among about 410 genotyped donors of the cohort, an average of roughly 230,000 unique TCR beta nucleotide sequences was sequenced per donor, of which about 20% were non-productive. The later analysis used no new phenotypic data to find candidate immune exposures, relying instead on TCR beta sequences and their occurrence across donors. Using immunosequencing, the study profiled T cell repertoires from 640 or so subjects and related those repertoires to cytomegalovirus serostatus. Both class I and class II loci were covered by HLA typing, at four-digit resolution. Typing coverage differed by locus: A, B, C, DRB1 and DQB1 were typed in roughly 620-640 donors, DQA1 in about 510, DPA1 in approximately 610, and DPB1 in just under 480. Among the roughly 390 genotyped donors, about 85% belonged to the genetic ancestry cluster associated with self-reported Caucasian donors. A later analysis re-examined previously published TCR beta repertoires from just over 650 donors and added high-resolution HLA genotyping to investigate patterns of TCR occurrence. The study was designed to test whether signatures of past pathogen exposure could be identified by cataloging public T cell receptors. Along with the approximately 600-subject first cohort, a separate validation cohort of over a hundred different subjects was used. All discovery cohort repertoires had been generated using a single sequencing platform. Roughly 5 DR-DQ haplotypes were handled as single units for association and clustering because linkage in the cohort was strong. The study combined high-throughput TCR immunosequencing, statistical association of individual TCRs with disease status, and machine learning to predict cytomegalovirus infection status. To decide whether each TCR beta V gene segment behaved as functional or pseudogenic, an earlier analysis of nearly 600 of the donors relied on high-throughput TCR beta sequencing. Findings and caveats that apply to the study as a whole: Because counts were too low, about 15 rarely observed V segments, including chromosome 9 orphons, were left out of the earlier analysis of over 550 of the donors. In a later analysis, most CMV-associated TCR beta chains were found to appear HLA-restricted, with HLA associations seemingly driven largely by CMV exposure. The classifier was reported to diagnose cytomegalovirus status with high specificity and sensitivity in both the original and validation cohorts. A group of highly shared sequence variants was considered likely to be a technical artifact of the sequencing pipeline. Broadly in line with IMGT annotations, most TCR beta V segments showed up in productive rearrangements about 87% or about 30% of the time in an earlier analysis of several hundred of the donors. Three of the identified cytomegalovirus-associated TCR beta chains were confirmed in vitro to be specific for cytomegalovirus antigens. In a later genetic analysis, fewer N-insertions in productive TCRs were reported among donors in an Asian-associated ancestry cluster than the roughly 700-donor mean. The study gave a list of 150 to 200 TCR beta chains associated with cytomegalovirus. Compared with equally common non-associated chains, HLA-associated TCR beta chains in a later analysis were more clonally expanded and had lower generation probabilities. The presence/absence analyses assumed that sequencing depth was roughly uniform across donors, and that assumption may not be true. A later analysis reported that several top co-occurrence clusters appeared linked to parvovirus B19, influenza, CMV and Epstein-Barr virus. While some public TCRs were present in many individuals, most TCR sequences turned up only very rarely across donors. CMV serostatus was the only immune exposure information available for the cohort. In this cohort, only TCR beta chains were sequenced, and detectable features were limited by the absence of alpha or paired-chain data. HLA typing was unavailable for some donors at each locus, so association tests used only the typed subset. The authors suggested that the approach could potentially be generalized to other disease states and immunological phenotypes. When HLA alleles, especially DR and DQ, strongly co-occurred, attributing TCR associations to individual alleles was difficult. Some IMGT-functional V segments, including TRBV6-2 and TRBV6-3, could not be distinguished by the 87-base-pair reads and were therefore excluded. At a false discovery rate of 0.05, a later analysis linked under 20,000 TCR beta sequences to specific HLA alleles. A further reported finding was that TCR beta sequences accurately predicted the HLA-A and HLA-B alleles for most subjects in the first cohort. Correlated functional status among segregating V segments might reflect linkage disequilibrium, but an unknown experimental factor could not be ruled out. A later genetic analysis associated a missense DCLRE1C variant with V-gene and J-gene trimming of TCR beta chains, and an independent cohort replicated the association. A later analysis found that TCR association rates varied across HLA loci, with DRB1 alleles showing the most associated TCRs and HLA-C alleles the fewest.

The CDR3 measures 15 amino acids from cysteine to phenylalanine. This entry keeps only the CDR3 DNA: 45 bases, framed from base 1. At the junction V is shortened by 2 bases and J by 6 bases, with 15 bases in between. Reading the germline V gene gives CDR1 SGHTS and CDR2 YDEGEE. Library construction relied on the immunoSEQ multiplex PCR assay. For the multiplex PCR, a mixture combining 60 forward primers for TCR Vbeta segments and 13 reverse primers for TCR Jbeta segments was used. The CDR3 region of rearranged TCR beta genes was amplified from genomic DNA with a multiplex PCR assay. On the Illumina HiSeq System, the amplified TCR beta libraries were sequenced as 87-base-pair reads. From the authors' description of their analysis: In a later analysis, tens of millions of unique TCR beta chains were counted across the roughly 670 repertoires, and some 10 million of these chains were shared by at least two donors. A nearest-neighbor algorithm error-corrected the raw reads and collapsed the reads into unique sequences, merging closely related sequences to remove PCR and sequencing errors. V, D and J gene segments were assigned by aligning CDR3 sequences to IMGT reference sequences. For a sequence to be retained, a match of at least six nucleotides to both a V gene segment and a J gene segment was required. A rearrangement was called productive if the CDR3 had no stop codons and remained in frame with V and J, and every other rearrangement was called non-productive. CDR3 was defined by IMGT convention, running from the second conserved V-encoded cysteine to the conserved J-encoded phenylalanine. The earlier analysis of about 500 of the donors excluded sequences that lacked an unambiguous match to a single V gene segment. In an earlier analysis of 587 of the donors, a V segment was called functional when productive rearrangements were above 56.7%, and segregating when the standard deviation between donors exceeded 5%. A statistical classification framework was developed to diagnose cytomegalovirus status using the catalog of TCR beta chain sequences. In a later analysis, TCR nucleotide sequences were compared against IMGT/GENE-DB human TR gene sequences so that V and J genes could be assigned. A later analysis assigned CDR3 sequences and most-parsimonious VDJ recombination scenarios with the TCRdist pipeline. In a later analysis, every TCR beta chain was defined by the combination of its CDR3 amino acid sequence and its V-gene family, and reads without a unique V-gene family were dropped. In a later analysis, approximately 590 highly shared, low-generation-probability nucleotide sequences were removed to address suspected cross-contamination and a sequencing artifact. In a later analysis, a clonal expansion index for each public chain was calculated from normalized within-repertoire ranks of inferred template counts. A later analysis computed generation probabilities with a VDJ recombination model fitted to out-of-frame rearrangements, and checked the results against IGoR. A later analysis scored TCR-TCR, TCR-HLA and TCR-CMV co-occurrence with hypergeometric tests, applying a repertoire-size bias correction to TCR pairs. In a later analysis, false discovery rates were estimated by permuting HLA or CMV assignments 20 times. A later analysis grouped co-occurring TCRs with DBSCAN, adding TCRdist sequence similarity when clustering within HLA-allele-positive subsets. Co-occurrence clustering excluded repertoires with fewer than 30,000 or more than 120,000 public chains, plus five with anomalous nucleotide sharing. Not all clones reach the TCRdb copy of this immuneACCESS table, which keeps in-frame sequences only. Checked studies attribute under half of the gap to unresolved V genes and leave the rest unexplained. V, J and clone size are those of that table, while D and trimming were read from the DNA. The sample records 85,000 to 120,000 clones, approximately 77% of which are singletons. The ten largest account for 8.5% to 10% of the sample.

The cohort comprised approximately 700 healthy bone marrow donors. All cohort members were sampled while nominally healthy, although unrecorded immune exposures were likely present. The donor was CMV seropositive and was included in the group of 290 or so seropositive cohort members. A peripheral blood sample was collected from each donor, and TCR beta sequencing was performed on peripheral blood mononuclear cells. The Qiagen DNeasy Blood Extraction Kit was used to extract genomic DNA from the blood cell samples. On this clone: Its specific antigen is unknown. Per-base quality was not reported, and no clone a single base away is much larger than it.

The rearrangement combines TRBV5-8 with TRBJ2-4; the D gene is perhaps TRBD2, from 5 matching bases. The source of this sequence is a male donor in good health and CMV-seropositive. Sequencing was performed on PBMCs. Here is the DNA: TGTGCCAGCAGCTTTCATTTAGGACGGGGAAACATTCAGTACTTC. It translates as CASSFHLGRGNIQYF. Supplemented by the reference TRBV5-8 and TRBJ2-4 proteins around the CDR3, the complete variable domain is EAGVTQSPTHLIKTRGQQATLRCSPISGHTSVYWYQQALGLGLQFLLWYDEGEERNRGNFPPRFSGRQFPNYSSELNVNALELEDSALYLCASSFHLGRGNIQYFGAGTRLSVL.